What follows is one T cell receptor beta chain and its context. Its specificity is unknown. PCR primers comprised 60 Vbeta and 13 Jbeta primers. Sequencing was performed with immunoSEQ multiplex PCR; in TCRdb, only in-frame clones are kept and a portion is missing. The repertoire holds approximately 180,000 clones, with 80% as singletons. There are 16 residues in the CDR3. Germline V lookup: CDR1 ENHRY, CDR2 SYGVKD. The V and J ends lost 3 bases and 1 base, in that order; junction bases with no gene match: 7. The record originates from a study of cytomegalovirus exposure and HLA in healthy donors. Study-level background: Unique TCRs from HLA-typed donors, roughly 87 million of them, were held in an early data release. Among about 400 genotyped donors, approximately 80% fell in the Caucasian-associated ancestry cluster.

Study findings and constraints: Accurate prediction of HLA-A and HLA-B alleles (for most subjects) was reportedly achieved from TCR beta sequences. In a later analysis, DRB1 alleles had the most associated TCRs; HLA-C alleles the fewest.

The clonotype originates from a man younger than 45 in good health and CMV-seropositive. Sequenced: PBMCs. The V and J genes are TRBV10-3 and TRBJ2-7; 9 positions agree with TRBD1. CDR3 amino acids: CAISENRGLKSYEQYF. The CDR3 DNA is TGTGCCATCAGTGAAAACAGGGGGCTCAAGTCCTACGAGCAGTACTTC.